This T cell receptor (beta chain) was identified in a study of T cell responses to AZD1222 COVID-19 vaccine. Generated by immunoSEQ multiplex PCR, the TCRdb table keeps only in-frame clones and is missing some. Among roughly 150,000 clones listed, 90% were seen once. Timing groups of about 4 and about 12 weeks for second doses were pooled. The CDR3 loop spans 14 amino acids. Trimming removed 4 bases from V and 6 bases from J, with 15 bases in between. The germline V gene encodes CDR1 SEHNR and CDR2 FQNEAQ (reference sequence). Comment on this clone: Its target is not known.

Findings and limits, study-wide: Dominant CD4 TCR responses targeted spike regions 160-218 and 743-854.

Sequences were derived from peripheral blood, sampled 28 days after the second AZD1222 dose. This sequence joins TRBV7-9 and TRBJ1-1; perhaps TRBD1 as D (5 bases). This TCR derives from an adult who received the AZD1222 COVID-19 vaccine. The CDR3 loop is CASSSTGGSAEAFF. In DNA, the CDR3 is TGTGCCAGCAGCTCGACCGGGGGGTCAGCTGAAGCTTTCTTT.